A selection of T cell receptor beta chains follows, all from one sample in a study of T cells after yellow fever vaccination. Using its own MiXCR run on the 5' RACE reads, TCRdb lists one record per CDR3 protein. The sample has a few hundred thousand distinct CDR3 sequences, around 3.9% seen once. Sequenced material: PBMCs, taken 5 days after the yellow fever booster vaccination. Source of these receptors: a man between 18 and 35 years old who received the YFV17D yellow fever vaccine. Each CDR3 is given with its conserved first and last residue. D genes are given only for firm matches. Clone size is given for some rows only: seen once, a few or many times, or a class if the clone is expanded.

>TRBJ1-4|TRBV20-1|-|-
TGCAGTGCTAGCGAAGGGGCGTCTAATGAAAAACTGTTTTTT
CSASEGASNEKLFF
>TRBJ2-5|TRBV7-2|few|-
TGTGCCAGCAGCCGACCCAGTAGTAAGACCCAGTACTTC
CASSRPSSKTQYF
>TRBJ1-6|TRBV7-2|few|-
TGTGCCAGCAGTACAGGAAGGGATTCACCCCTCCACTTT
CASSTGRDSPLHF
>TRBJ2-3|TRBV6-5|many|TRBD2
TGTGCCAGCAGTTACGGCGGGGGGATAATATCAGATACGCAGTATTTT
CASSYGGGIISDTQYF
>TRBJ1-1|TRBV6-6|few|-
TGTGCCAGCAGGGCCCCCACTGAAGCTTTCTTT
CASRAPTEAFF
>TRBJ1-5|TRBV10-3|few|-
TGTGCCATCAGTGAGCGTGGGGGTGAACAGCCCCAGCATTTT
CAISERGGEQPQHF
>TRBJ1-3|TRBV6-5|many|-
TGTGCCAGCAGTCCAGCGCTCGTAAGGGGATGGGGCTCTGGAAACACCATATATTTT
CASSPALVRGWGSGNTIYF
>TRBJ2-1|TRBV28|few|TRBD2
TGTGCCAGCAGCTCCGGGACTAGGGCTTGGGATGAGCAGTTCTTC
CASSSGTRAWDEQFF
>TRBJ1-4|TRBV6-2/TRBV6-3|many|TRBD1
TGTGCCACCCAACCGGGACAGCCTGCAACTAATGAAAAACTGTTTTTT
CATQPGQPATNEKLFF
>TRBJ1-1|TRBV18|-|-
TGTGCCAGCTCACCACCCTCTACATACGCTGAAGCTTTCTTT
CASSPPSTYAEAFF
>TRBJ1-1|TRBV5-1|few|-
TGCGCCAGCAGCTTAGGGACGGAGAACACTGAAGCTTTCTTT
CASSLGTENTEAFF
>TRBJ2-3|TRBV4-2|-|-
TGTGCCAGCAGCCAAGATTTACTAAACCCAATGGAAGTTAAGCAGTATTTT
CASSQDLLNPMEVKQYF
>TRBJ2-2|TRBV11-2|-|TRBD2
TGTGCCAGCAGCCCCCGTCGTAACGTTCTAGCGGGGGGGCATAGCGGGGAGCTGTTTTTT
CASSPRRNVLAGGHSGELFF
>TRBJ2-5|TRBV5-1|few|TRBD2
TGCGCCAGCAGCTTGGGTAGCGGGGAGTACCAAGAGACCCAGTACTTC
CASSLGSGEYQETQYF
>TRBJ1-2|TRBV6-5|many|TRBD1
TGTGCCAGCAGTTACTCGAATCGACAGGGAGACTACACCTTC
CASSYSNRQGDYTF
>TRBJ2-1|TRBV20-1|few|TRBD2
TGCAGTGCTAGGTCAGGGACTACCTACAATGAGCAGTTCTTC
CSARSGTTYNEQFF
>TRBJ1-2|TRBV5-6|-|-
TGTGCCAGCAGCTTTGGACTAAACTATGGCTACACCTTC
CASSFGLNYGYTF
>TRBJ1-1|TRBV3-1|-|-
TGTGCCAGCAGCCAAGATTGGACGGGAGCTTTCTTT
CASSQDWTGAFF
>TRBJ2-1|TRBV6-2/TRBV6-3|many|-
TGTGCCAGCAGTTACGACAGCAAGCAGTTCTTC
CASSYDSKQFF
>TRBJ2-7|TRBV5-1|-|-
TGCGCCAGCAGCTTGGGCGGTTGGCTTTTGACGTACGAGCAGTACTTC
CASSLGGWLLTYEQYF
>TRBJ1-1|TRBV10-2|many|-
TGCGCCAGCAGTGAAAATCCGGGGGGCACTGAAGCTTTCTTT
CASSENPGGTEAFF
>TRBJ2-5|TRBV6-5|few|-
TGTGCCAGCAGTACCGCCGCGATCCCCCTATTGGAGACCCAGTACTTC
CASSTAAIPLLETQYF
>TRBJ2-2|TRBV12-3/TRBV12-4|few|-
TGTGCCAGCAATCCCGGGGCCGCCGGGGAGCTGTTTTTT
CASNPGAAGELFF
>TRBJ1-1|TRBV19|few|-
TGTGCCAGTAGTATGAGGGCTGAAGCTTTCTTT
CASSMRAEAFF
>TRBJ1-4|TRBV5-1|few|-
TGCGCCAGCAGCGAGGGGGGGGATGGAGGTGAAAAACTGTTTTTT
CASSEGGDGGEKLFF
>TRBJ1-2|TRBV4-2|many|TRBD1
TGTGCCAGCAGCCAAGAGAGCGTTAGCGGACAGGGTGTTAACTATGGCTACACCTTC
CASSQESVSGQGVNYGYTF
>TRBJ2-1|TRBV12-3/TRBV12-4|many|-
TGTGCCAGCAGCGAAGGGGGCAATGAGCAGTTCTTC
CASSEGGNEQFF
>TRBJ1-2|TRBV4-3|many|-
TGCGCCAGCAGCCAAGAGGGGGGGGAAACAGGGACCAACTATGGCTACACCTTC
CASSQEGGETGTNYGYTF
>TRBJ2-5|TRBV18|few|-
TGTGCCAGCTCACCGAATGGAGAGACCCAGTACTTC
CASSPNGETQYF
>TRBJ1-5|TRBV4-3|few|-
TGCGCCAGCAGCCAAGAGCAGCGGGTCAATCAGCCCCAGCATTTT
CASSQEQRVNQPQHF
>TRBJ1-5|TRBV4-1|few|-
TGCGCCAGCAGCCACTATGGGGGCTTTGATCAGCCCCAGCATTTT
CASSHYGGFDQPQHF
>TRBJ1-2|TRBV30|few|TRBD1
TGTGCCTGGTCCCGGGACAGGGGAAATGGCTACACCTTC
CAWSRDRGNGYTF
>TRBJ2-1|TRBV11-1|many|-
TGTGCCAGCAGTCGAAGGACAGACAATGAGCAGTTCTTC
CASSRRTDNEQFF
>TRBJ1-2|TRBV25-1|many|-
TGTGCCAGCAGTGGACACCAGGGATATGGCTACACCTTC
CASSGHQGYGYTF
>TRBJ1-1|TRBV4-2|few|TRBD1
TGTGCCAGCAGCCAGCAACAGGGGATCGAATCGATGGCTTTCTTT
CASSQQQGIESMAFF
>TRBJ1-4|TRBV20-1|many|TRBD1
TGCAGTGCTAGAAGCGGACAGGCTTATAATGAAAAACTGTTTTTT
CSARSGQAYNEKLFF
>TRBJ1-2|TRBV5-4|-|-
TGTGCCAGCAGCTCGGGGACCTGGACAGCTAGCTATGGCTACACCTTC
CASSSGTWTASYGYTF
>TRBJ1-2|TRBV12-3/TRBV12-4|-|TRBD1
TGTGCCAGCAGTCGGACAGGGGGCGCCAACTATGGCTACACCTTC
CASSRTGGANYGYTF
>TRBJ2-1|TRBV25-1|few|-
TGTGCCAGCAGTGAACAAAGGTCCGGAAGTACATCTGAGCAGTTCTTC
CASSEQRSGSTSEQFF
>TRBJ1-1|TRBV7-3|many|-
TGTGCCAGCAGCTTAACGGTTAGCGGTAACACTGAAGCTTTCTTT
CASSLTVSGNTEAFF
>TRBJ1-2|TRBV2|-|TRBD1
TGTGCCAGCAGCGCCGGGACAGGGGGCTATGGCTACACCTTC
CASSAGTGGYGYTF
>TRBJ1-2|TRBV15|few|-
TGTGCCACCAGCCCGGGGGGGGGAATCTATGGCTACACCTTC
CATSPGGGIYGYTF
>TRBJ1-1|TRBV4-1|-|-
TGCGCCAGCAGCCCTAGTAGGGGGGAGAACACTGAAGCTTTCTTT
CASSPSRGENTEAFF
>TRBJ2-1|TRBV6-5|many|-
TGTGCCAGCAGGCGCCGGGCGGCATACGGCAACAATGAGCAGTTCTTC
CASRRRAAYGNNEQFF
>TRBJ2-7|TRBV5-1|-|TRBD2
TGCGCCAGCAGCTTGGCCGGGGGAGGGTACTACGAGCAGTACTTC
CASSLAGGGYYEQYF
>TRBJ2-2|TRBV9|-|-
TGTGCCAGCAGCGTACCTAAACGGACAGCGAACACCGGGGAGCTGTTTTTT
CASSVPKRTANTGELFF
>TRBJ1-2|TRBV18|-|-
TGTGCCAGCTCCGAGACAGAAGCCTTGGGGGGCTACACCTTC
CASSETEALGGYTF
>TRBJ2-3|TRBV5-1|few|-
TGCGCCAGCAGGACCGGGGGAGGCGGAACAGATACGCAGTATTTT
CASRTGGGGTDTQYF
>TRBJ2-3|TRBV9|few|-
TGTGCCAGCAGCGTAGCCGGGGGTCTCACAGATACGCAGTATTTT
CASSVAGGLTDTQYF
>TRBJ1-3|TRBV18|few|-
TGTGCCAGCTCACCTCGGCAGTTCTCTGGAAACACCATATATTTT
CASSPRQFSGNTIYF
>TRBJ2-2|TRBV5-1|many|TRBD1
TGCGCCAGCAGCTTGATGACAGGGGGCACCGGGGAGCTGTTTTTT
CASSLMTGGTGELFF
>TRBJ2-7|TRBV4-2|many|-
TGTGCCAGCAGCCAAGATAGATACGAGCAGTACTTC
CASSQDRYEQYF
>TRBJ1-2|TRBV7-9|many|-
TGTGCCAGCAGCTTAGACGATTATGGCTACACCTTC
CASSLDDYGYTF
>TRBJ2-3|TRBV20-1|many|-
TGCAGTGCTAGTCAGCGCACAGATACGCAGTATTTT
CSASQRTDTQYF